The subject of this entry is one T cell receptor (beta chain). Its specificity is not known. Using a J-beta primer mix together with a sample-barcoded 5' primer, a second PCR was run for roughly 6 to 12 cycles. A single record per CDR3 protein comes from TCRdb applying MiXCR to the 5' RACE reads. The sample lists more than 1,400,000 distinct CDR3 sequences; 42% were seen once. This specimen comes from a study of blood T cells in healthy people across ages. General study findings and limits: Correlation between TCR beta diversity and naive T cell percentage was strong.

Trimming at V came to 7 bases and at J to 6 bases, leaving 10 bases not matched to a gene. The germline CDR1 and CDR2 sequences are MNHEY and SMNVEV (reference sequence). The CDR3 runs 14 residues. The chain couples TRBV27 to TRBJ2-3; 7 bases align to TRBD1. Sequenced input: blood. The TCR was taken from a woman under 30 in good health. CDR3: CASTKGANGDTQYF. The CDR3 DNA is TGTGCCAGCACAAAGGGGGCCAACGGGGATACGCAGTATTTT.